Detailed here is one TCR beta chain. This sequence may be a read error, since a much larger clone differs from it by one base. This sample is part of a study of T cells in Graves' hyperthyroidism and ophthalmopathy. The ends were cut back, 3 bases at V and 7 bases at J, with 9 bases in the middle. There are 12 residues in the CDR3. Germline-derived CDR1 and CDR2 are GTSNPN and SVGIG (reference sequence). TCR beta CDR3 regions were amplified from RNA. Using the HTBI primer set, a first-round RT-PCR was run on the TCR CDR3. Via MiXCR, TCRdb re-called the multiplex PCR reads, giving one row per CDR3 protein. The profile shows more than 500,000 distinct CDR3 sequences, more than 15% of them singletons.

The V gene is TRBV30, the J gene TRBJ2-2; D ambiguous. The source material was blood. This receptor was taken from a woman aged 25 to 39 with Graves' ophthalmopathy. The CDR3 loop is CAWSYRIGELFF. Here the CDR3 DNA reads TGTGCCTGGAGCTACCGTATCGGGGAGCTGTTTTTT.